This note documents a single TCR beta chain sequence. These data belong to a study of blood T cell repertoires in COVID-19. For the study at large: The United States, Italy and Spain were the sources of the acute and convalescent COVID-19 samples.

Authors' methods: Nucleated cell counts were estimated from reference gene primer amplification. The assay was immunoSEQ multiplex PCR, and TCRdb's table has in-frame clones only and misses some. V, J and clone size are taken as reported in that table, and D and trimming were inferred from the DNA itself. The data hold fewer than 350,000 clones, with roughly 90% observed a single time. The cohort comprised adults aged about 18 to 100 years residing in approximately 25 US areas. This CDR3 spans 15 amino acids. The V end was cut by 2 bases, the J end by 0 bases, with 9 bases between. CDR1 and CDR2 (germline): SGHDT, YYEEEE.

The rearrangement joins TRBV5-6 to TRBJ2-4, with a tentative D call TRBD1 (5 bases). Sequences were obtained from PBMCs or T cells enriched from blood (not recorded which). This clonotype was obtained from a woman between 18 and 29 years old with acute COVID-19. The CDR3 here is CASSFKGVAKNIQYF. For the CDR3, the DNA is TGTGCCAGCAGCTTTAAAGGGGTAGCCAAAAACATTCAGTACTTC.